This T cell receptor (beta chain) was retrieved from a study of blood T cells in healthy people across ages. Study results and caveats: Expanded clonotype changes were possibly confounded by unknown donor CMV status.

A second PCR of 7 to 11 cycles used a sample-barcoded 5' primer and a J-beta primer mix. TCRdb re-derived calls from the 5' RACE reads in MiXCR, one entry per CDR3 protein. The sample lists hundreds of thousands of distinct CDR3 sequences; approximately 30% were seen once. For this clonotype: The antigen is undetermined. This may be a read error: a much more frequent sequence differs by one nucleotide.

Germline V gene data show CDR1 as SGHTA and CDR2 as FQGNSA. This CDR3 has 15 amino acids. The sample was blood. V gene TRBV7-2 combines with J gene TRBJ2-1; 10 bases are a match to TRBD2. The sequence was obtained from a woman of 80 years or more in good health. CDR3 coding DNA: TGTGCCAGCAACTTAGTAGCGGGGGGCCCCAGGGAGCAGTTCTTC. Translation: CASNLVAGGPREQFF.